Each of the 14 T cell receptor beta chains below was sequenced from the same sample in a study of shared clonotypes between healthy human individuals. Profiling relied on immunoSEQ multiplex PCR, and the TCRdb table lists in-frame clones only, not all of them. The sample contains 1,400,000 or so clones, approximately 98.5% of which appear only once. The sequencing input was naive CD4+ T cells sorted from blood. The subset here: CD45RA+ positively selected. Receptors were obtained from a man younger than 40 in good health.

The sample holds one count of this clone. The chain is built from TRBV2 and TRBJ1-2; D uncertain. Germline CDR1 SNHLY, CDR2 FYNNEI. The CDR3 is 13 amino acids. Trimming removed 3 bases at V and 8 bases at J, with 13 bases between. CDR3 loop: CASSDRLRQGYTF. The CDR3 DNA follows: TGTGCCAGCAGTGACCGCCTCAGGCAGGGCTACACCTTC.

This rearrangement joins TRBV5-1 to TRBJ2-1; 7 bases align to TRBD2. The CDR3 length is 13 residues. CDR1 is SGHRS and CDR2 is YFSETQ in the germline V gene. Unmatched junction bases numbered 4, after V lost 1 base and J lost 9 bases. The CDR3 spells CASSLWERGEQFF. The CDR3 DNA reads TGCGCCAGCAGCTTGTGGGAGCGGGGTGAGCAGTTCTTC.

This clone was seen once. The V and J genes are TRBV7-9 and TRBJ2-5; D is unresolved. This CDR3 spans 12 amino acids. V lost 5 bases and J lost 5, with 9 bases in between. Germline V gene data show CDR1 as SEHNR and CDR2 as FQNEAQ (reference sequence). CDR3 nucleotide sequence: TGTGCCAGCAGCACTACCCTGGAGACCCAGTACTTC. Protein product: CASSTTLETQYF.

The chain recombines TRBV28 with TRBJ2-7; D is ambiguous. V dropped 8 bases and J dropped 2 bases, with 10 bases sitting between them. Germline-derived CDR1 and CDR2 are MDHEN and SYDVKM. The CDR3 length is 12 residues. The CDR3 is CASGQTAYEQYF. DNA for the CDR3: TGTGCCAGCGGCCAAACTGCCTACGAGCAGTACTTC.

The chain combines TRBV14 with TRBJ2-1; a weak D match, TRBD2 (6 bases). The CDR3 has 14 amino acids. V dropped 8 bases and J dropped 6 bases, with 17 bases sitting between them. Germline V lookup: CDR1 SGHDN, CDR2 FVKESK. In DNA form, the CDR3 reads TGTGCCAGCGGCCGGGAGTTTCTAAGCAATGAGCAGTTCTTC. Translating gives CASGREFLSNEQFF.

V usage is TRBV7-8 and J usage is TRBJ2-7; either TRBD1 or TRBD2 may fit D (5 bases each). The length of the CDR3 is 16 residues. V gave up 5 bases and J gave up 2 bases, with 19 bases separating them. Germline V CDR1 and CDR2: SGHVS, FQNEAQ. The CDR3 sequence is CASSLGWGTPTYEQYF. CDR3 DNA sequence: TGTGCCAGCAGCCTTGGTTGGGGGACCCCTACCTACGAGCAGTACTTC.

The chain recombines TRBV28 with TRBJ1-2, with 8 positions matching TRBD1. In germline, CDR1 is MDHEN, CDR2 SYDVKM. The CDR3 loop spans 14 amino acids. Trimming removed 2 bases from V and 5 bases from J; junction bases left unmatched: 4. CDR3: CASSLDQGAYGYTF. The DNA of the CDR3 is TGTGCCAGCAGTTTAGATCAGGGGGCGTATGGCTACACCTTC.

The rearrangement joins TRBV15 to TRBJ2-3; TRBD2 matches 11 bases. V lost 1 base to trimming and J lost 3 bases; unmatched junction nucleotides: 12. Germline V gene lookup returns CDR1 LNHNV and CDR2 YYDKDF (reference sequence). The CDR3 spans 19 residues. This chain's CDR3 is CATSRVVLAGGSGTDTQYF. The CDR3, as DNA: TGTGCCACCAGCAGAGTCGTTTTAGCGGGAGGGTCTGGGACAGATACGCAGTATTTT.

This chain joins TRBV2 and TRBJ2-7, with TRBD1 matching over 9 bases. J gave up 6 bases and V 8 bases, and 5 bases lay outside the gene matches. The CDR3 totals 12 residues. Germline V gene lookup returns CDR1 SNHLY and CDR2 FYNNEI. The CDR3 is CASGQGMPEQYF. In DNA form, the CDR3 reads TGTGCCAGCGGACAGGGGATGCCCGAGCAGTACTTC.

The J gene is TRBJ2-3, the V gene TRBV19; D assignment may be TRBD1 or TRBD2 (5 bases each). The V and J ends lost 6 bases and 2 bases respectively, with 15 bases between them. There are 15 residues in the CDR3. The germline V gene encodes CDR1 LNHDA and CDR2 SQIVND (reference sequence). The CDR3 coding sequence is TGTGCCAGTAGGGGACCACTGGCACACACAGATACGCAGTATTTT. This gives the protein CASRGPLAHTDTQYF.

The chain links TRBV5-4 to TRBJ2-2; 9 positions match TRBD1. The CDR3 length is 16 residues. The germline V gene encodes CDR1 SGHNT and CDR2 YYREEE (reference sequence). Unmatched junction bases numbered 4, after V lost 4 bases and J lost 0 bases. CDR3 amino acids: CASSPGQGPNTGELFF. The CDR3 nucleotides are TGTGCCAGCAGCCCAGGACAGGGGCCGAACACCGGGGAGCTGTTTTTT.

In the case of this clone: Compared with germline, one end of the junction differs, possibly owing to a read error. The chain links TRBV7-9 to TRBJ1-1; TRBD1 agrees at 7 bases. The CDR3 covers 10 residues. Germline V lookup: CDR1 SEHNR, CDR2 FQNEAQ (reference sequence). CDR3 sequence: CASSFQGGFF. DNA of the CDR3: TGTGCCAGCAGCTTTCAGGGGGGATTTTTT. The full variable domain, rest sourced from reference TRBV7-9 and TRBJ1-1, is DTGVSQNPRHKITKRGQNVTFRCDPISEHNRLYWYRQTLGQGPEFLTYFQNEAQLEKSRLLSDRFSAERPKGSFSTLEIQRTEQGDSAMYLCASSFQGGFFGQGTRLTVV.

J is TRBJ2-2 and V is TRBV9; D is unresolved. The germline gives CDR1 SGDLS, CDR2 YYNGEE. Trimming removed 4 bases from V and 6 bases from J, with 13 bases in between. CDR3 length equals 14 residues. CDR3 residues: CASSPSAQPGELFF. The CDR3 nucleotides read TGTGCCAGCAGCCCGTCCGCCCAACCCGGGGAGCTGTTTTTT.

DNA for the CDR3: TGTGCCAGCAGCTTGTCGTCAGGGGTTGTTCTCCGTAACACCGGGGAGCTGTTTTTT. It is translated as CASSLSSGVVLRNTGELFF. V and J are TRBV7-2 and TRBJ2-2; perhaps TRBD1 as D (6 bases). The V gene lost 3 bases and the J gene lost 2 bases, with 22 bases spanning the gap. The CDR3 consists of 19 residues. Germline loops: CDR1 SGHTA, CDR2 FQGNSA.